The subject of this entry is one T cell receptor beta chain. As yet, its antigen is unknown. The CDR3 loop spans 13 amino acids. V lost 5 bases to trimming and J lost 10 bases, with 14 bases between them. The germline CDR1 and CDR2 sequences are SGHDN and FVKESK. The authors amplified TCR beta CDR3 regions, and they did so from RNA transcripts for repertoire sequencing. First-round RT-PCR with HTBI primers preceded a second-round multiplex PCR. TCRdb itself ran the multiplex PCR reads through MiXCR, one entry per CDR3 protein. The sample consists of 240,000 or so distinct CDR3 sequences, around 50% of them appearing once. The sample originates from a study of Graves' ophthalmopathy and Graves' hyperthyroidism. Study-wide points: Blood also held most thyroid clonotypes expanded above 0.001 frequency.

PBMCs originated in about 10 ml of fresh peripheral blood. The sequence derives from an adult man with Graves' ophthalmopathy. The chain has TRBV14 and TRBJ1-4, with a weak D call TRBD1 (5 bases). The source material was peripheral blood. The CDR3 protein is CASSAPGLGKLFF. The CDR3 bases are TGTGCCAGCAGCGCACCGGGGCTGGGAAAACTGTTTTTT.